This T cell receptor beta chain was sequenced for a study of T cells expressing NK-cell markers. Turning to the study itself: Sorted CD3+CD56+NKG2C+, CD3+CD56+NKG2C- and CD3+CD56-NKG2C+ T cells supplied TCR beta repertoires. Sequenced donors, eight in total, included seven who were HCMV-seropositive and one who was seronegative. Study-level results: NKG2C+ dominant clonotype frequencies in about six donors were about 1.0-8% of CD8+ T cells.

CDR3 size: 15 residues. Germline V gene sequence: CDR1 SGHRS, CDR2 YFSETQ. Details on this clonotype: The antigen is not known.

In generating TCR beta cDNA, 5'RACE template switching with UMIs was used. TCRdb reprocessed the 5' RACE reads, with one entry per CDR3 protein and no DNA. The sample includes fewer than 400,000 distinct CDR3 sequences. This TCR was recovered from a man aged 18 to 69 in good health. J is TRBJ1-1 and V is TRBV5-1; lacking DNA, the TRBD1 call made by TCRdb goes unchecked. The sample was blood T cells: a sorted CD56 or NKG2C T cell subset, CD4+ or CD8+ T cells, or bulk PBMC T cells (not recorded which). The CDR3 here is CASSLYGTANTEAFF.